One sample yielded the 2 T cell receptor beta chains listed below, sequenced in a study of spatial heterogeneity in lung cancer. Time point given: blood at routine non-recurrence follow-up after resection. In TCRdb, the 5' RACE reads were re-called with MiXCR into one record per CDR3 protein. The table includes fewer than 150,000 distinct CDR3 sequences, 10% to 12% detected once. The sequencing used PBMCs, collected at follow-up. The receptors come from a female donor with early-stage non-small cell lung cancer.

This clonotype was picked up a small number of times. The chain has TRBV5-1 and TRBJ2-7; D is ambiguous. V gave up 4 bases and J gave up 0 bases, with 8 bases separating them. Germline CDR1 reads SGHRS; CDR2 reads YFSETQ. The CDR3 sequence is 13 residues long. CDR3 DNA sequence: TGCGCCAGCAGCCCCACCCACTCCTACGAGCAGTACTTC. This gives the protein CASSPTHSYEQYF.

The chain is built from TRBV29-1 and TRBJ1-1; D call uncertain. Germline CDR1 reads SQVTM; CDR2 reads ANQGSEA. The CDR3 covers 12 residues. Trimming left V 0 bases short and J 4 bases short, with 6 bases between. The CDR3 bases are TGCAGCGTTGAAGAGGGCGGCACTGAAGCTTTCTTT. This encodes CSVEEGGTEAFF.